The clone carrying this T cell receptor (beta chain) showed up just a few times. The data originate from a study of blood T cell repertoires in COVID-19. This CDR3 contains 14 residues. The germline V and J ends were trimmed by 4 bases and 5 bases, with 15 bases remaining between them. Germline assignment: CDR1 MDHEN and CDR2 SYDVKM. In the original processing: From reference gene primer amplification, estimates of nucleated cell counts were derived. Only in-frame clones appear in the TCRdb table, and some are missing; sequencing was by immunoSEQ multiplex PCR. That table supplies the V and J calls and clone size; D and trimming were determined from the DNA. The table has 200,000 to 300,000 clones, roughly 79% seen once.

Specimen: peripheral blood. The V gene is TRBV28, the J gene TRBJ2-7; D perhaps matches TRBD1 (5 bases). The TCR comes from an elderly woman with COVID-19, enrolled during active disease. The CDR3 protein is CASSSQDRTHEQYF. The DNA of the CDR3 is TGTGCCAGCAGTTCCCAAGACAGAACCCACGAGCAGTACTTC.